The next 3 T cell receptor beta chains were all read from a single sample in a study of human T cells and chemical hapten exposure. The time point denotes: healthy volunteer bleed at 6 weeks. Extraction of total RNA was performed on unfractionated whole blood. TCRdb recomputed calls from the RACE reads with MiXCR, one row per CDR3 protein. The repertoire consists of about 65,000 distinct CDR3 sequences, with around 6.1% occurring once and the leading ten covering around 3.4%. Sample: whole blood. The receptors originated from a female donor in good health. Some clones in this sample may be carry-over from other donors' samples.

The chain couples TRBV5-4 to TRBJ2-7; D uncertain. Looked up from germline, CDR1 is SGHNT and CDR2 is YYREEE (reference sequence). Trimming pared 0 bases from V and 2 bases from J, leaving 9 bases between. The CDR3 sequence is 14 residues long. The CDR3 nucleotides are TGTGCCAGCAGCTTGGCGGGTTCGGCCTACGAGCAGTACTTC. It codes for CASSLAGSAYEQYF.

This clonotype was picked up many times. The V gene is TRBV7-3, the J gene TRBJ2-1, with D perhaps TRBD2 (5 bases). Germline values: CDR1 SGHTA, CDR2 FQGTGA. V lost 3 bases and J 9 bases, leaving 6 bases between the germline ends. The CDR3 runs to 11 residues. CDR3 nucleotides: TGTGCCAGCAGCTTTGCGGGTGAGCAGTTCTTC. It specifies CASSFAGEQFF.

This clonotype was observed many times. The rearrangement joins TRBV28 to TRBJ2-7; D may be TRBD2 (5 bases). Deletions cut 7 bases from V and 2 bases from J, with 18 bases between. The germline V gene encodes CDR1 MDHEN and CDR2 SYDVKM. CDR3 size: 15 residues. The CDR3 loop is CASNQADAGTYEQYF. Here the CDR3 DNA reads TGTGCCAGCAACCAAGCGGATGCTGGGACCTACGAGCAGTACTTC.